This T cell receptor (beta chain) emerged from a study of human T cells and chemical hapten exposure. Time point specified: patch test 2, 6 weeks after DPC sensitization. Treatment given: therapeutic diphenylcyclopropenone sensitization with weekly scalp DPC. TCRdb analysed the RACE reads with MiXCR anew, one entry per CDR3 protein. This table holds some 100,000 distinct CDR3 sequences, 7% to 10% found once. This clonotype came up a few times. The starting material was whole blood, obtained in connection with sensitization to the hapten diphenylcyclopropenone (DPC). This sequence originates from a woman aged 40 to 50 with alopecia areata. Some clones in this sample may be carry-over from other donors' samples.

DNA for the CDR3: TGTGCCAGTGGAGGGAGGGACACGAGCTCCTACGAGCAGTACTTC. Amino acids: CASGGRDTSSYEQYF. The V and J genes are TRBV10-3 and TRBJ2-7; D might be TRBD2 (7 bases). V lost 10 bases, J lost 0 bases, and 19 bases lay in between. This CDR3 is built from 15 residues. The V gene's germline CDR1 is ENHRY and CDR2 SYGVKD.